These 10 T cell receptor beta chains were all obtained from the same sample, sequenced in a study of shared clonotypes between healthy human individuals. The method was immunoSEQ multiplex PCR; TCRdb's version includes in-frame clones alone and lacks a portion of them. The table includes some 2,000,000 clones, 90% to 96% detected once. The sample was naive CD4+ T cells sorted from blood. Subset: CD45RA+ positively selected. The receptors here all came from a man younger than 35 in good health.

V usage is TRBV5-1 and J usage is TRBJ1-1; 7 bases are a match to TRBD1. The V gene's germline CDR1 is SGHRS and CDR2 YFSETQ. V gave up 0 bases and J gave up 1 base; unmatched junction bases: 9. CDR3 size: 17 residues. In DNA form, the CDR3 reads TGCGCCAGCAGCTTGGAAGGCAGGGGGGCCGGGAACACTGAAGCTTTCTTT. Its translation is CASSLEGRGAGNTEAFF.

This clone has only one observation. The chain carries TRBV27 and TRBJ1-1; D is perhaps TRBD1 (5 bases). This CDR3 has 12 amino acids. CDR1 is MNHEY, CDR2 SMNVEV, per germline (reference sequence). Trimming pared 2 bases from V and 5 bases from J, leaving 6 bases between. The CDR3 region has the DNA TGTGCCAGCAGTTTAGAGGGGACTGAAGCTTTCTTT. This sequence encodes CASSLEGTEAFF.

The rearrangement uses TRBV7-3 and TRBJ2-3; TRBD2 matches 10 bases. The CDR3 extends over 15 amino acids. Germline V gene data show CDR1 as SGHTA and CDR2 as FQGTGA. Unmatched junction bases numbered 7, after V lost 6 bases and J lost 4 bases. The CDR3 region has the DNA TGTGCCAGCAGTCCAACAGCGGGGGGGCCAGATACGCAGTATTTT. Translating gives CASSPTAGGPDTQYF.

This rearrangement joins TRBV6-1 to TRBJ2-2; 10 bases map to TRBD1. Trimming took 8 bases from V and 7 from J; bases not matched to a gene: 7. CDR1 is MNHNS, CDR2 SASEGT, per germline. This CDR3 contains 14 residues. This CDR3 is CASYRTGGFGELFF. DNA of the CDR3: TGTGCCAGCTACCGGACAGGGGGTTTCGGGGAGCTGTTTTTT.

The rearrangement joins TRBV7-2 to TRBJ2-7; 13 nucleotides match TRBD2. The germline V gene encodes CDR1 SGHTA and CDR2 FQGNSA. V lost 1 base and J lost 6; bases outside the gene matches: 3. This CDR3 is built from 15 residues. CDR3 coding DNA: TGTGCCAGCAGCTTAGAGGGACTAGCGGGAATCGAGCAGTACTTC. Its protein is CASSLEGLAGIEQYF.

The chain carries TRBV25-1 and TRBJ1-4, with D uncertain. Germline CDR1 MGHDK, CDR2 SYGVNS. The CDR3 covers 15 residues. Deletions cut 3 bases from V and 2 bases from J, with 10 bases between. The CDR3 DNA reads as TGTGCCAGCAGTGAGCTGGGTGAGACTAATGAAAAACTGTTTTTT. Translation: CASSELGETNEKLFF.

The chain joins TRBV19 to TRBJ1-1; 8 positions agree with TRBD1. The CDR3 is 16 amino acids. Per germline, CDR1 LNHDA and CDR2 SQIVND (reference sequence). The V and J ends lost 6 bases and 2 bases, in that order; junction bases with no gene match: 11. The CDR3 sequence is CASRTGAKGFNTEAFF. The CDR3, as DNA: TGTGCCAGTAGGACAGGGGCGAAGGGGTTCAACACTGAAGCTTTCTTT.

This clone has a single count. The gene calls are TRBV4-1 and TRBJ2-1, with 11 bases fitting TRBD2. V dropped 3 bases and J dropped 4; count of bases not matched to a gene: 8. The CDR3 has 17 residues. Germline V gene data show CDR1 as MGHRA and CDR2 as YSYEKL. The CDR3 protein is CASSQAGTSGNYNEQFF. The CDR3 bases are TGCGCCAGCAGCCAGGCCGGGACTAGCGGAAATTACAATGAGCAGTTCTTC.

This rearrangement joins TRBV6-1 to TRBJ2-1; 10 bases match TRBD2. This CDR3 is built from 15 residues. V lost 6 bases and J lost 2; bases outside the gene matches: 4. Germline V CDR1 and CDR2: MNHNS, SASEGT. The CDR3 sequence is CASSITSGAYNEQFF. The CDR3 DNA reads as TGTGCCAGCAGCATAACTAGCGGGGCCTACAATGAGCAGTTCTTC.

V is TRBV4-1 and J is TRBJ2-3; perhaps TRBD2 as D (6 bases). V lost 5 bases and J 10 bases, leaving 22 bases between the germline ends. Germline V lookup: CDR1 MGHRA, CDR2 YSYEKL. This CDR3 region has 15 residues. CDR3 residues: CASSGTSRSPEAQYF. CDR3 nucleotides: TGCGCCAGCAGCGGAACTAGCCGCTCGCCAGAGGCGCAGTATTTT.